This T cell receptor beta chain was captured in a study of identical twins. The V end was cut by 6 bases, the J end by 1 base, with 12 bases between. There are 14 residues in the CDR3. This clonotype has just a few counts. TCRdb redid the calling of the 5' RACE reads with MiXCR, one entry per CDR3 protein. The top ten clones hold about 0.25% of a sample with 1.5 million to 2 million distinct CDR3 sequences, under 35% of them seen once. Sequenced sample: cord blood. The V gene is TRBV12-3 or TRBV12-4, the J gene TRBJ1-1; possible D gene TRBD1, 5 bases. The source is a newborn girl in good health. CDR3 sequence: CASRSAGKNTEAFF. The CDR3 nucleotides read TGTGCCAGCAGATCGGCAGGGAAGAACACTGAAGCTTTCTTT.